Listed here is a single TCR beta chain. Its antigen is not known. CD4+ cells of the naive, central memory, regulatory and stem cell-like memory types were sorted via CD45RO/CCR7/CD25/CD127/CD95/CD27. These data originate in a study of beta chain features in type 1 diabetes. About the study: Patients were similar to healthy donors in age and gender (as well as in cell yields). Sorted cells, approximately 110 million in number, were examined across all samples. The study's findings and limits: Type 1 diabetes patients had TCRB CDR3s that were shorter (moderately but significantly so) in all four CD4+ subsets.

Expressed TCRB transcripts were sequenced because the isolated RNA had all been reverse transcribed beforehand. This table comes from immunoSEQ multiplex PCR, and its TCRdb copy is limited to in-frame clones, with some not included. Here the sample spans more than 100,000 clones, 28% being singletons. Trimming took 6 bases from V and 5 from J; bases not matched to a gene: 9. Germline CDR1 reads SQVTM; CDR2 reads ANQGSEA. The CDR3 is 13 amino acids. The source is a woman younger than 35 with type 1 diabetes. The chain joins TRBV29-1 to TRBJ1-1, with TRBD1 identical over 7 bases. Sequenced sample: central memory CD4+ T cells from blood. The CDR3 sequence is CSVTSDRVTEAFF. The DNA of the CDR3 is TGCAGCGTCACGTCCGACAGGGTTACTGAAGCTTTCTTT.